The 19 T cell receptor beta chains in this list originate from one sample, sequenced in a study of blood T cell repertoires in COVID-19 (dated by TCRdb to between 2020 and 2021). Library preparation employed the immunoSEQ multiplex PCR assay. Entries here come from immuneACCESS through TCRdb and include only in-frame sequences with V and J called. Some clones fail to appear in such tables; in the studies checked, an unresolved V gene covers under half of the shortfall, and the cause of the remainder is unknown. The sample profile shows roughly 30,000 clones; 91% of them were found once. 3% to 4% of the sample lies in the top ten. Input material: peripheral blood. These receptors were obtained from a man between 60 and 70 years old with acute or convalescent COVID-19.

This clone appeared once. The V gene is TRBV9, the J gene TRBJ1-1; no definite D call. CDR3 length: 16 amino acids. Germline values: CDR1 SGDLS, CDR2 YYNGEE. With 0 bases removed from V and 1 base from J, the gap between germline ends came to 13 bases. This CDR3 is CASSVGSRQPNTEAFF. CDR3 DNA sequence: TGTGCCAGCAGCGTAGGATCGCGACAACCGAACACTGAAGCTTTCTTT.

The chain joins TRBV28 to TRBJ2-1; 12 bases map to TRBD2. This CDR3 comprises 15 residues. J was trimmed by 4 bases and V by 7 bases; bases with no gene match: 5. CDR1 and CDR2 (germline): MDHEN, SYDVKM. The CDR3 loop reads CASILGTSGYNEQFF. The CDR3, as DNA: TGTGCCAGCATCTTGGGGACTAGCGGGTACAATGAGCAGTTCTTC. The whole variable domain, filled in from reference TRBV28 and TRBJ2-1, reads DVKVTQSSRYLVKRTGEKVFLECVQDMDHENMFWYRQDPGLGLRLIYFSYDVKMKEKGDIPEGYSVSREKKERFSLILESASTNQTSMYLCASILGTSGYNEQFFGPGTRLTVL.

The CDR3 nucleotides are TGTGCCAGCAGCTTAGGGGGCCTCCTGGAGCAGTACTTC. Amino acid sequence: CASSLGGLLEQYF. The rearrangement joins TRBV7-2 to TRBJ2-7; D may be TRBD1 (5 bases). Germline V gene data show CDR1 as SGHTA and CDR2 as FQGNSA. V lost 1 base and J lost 7, with 11 bases in between. The CDR3 has 13 residues.

This clone was observed once. The chain is built from TRBV28 and TRBJ1-2; D is perhaps TRBD1 (6 bases). V dropped 5 bases and J dropped 7 bases, with 20 bases sitting between them. The CDR3 consists of 15 residues. Per the germline V gene, CDR1 is MDHEN and CDR2 is SYDVKM. Written as DNA, the CDR3 is TGTGCCAGCAGTCTTAATGTACAGGGCCCTGCTGGCTACACCTTC. Translated, it gives CASSLNVQGPAGYTF.

J is TRBJ2-1 and V is TRBV7-9, with TRBD2 as a possible D gene (6 bases). Trimming cost V 3 bases and J 3 bases, with 6 bases left between them. This CDR3 region has 13 residues. Germline V gives CDR1 SEHNR, CDR2 FQNEAQ (reference sequence). CDR3 sequence (DNA): TGTGCCAGCAGCTTGGGACTCTACAATGAGCAGTTCTTC. Protein sequence: CASSLGLYNEQFF. The whole variable domain, filled in from reference TRBV7-9 and TRBJ2-1, reads DTGVSQNPRHKITKRGQNVTFRCDPISEHNRLYWYRQTLGQGPEFLTYFQNEAQLEKSRLLSDRFSAERPKGSFSTLEIQRTEQGDSAMYLCASSLGLYNEQFFGPGTRLTVL.

The chain is built from TRBV11-1 and TRBJ2-3; 10 bases match TRBD2. The CDR3 spans 15 residues. The V and J ends lost 5 bases and 1 base, in that order; junction bases with no gene match: 3. Per germline, CDR1 SGHAT and CDR2 FQDESV (reference sequence). CDR3 nucleotide sequence: TGTGCCAGCAGCAACCTAGCGGGAGGCACAGATACGCAGTATTTT. Translation gives CASSNLAGGTDTQYF. The variable domain in full, with the rest retrieved from reference TRBV11-1 and TRBJ2-3, is EAEVAQSPRYKITEKSQAVAFWCDPISGHATLYWYRQILGQGPELLVQFQDESVVDDSQLPKDRFSAERLKGVDSTLKIQPAELGDSAMYLCASSNLAGGTDTQYFGPGTRLTVL.

Written as DNA, the CDR3 is TGTGCCAGCAGCCCTCCCCTGCGGGGGGATAAGCATGAGCAGTTCTTC. Its translation is CASSPPLRGDKHEQFF. The chain recombines TRBV4-2 with TRBJ2-1; 8 nucleotides agree with TRBD2. V gave up 4 bases and J gave up 8 bases; unmatched junction bases: 13. CDR1 and CDR2 from the germline V gene are LGHNA and YNFKEQ. The CDR3 is 16 residues long.

The chain uses TRBV6-5 and TRBJ2-7; D may be TRBD2 (6 bases). This CDR3 has 15 amino acids. The germline V gene encodes CDR1 MNHEY and CDR2 SVGAGI. Trimming removed 7 bases at V and 0 bases at J, with 16 bases between. CDR3 bases: TGTGCCAGCACCCCCGACGCGGGGCCCTCCTACGAGCAGTACTTC. The encoded protein is CASTPDAGPSYEQYF.

The CDR3 reads CASSTPRRGAGELFF. CDR3 nucleotides: TGTGCCAGTAGTACCCCGAGGAGGGGCGCCGGGGAGCTGTTTTTT. The chain joins TRBV19 to TRBJ2-2; D is perhaps TRBD2 (6 bases). The CDR3 covers 15 residues. Trimming took off 4 bases at V and 6 bases at J, with 15 bases between the two ends. Germline V gives CDR1 LNHDA, CDR2 SQIVND (reference sequence).

This sequence joins TRBV12-5 and TRBJ1-6; 8 bases line up with TRBD1. Germline-derived CDR1 and CDR2 are LGHNT and FRNRAP. There are 14 residues in the CDR3. The V and J ends lost 6 bases and 10 bases, in that order; junction bases with no gene match: 8. The CDR3, as DNA: TGTGCTAGTGGACACGAGGGACAGGCGTCACCCCTCCACTTT. Protein sequence: CASGHEGQASPLHF.

The chain couples TRBV28 to TRBJ2-1; tentative D call: TRBD1 (5 bases). V was pared by 7 bases and J by 0 bases, with 13 bases between. Germline CDR1 MDHEN, CDR2 SYDVKM. CDR3 length equals 15 residues. This CDR3 is CASNRIMGSYNEQFF. CDR3 DNA sequence: TGTGCCAGCAACAGGATAATGGGCTCCTACAATGAGCAGTTCTTC. Full variable domain (rest looked up from reference TRBV28 and TRBJ2-1): DVKVTQSSRYLVKRTGEKVFLECVQDMDHENMFWYRQDPGLGLRLIYFSYDVKMKEKGDIPEGYSVSREKKERFSLILESASTNQTSMYLCASNRIMGSYNEQFFGPGTRLTVL.

The chain recombines TRBV14 with TRBJ1-3, with a possible D match to TRBD1 (6 bases). Per the germline V gene, CDR1 is SGHDN and CDR2 is FVKESK. The CDR3 covers 16 residues. The V and J ends lost 1 base and 3 bases respectively, with 13 bases between them. The CDR3, as DNA: TGTGCCAGCAGCCAAGCCGGCACAGGGATTGGAAACACCATATATTTT. Protein: CASSQAGTGIGNTIYF.

This rearrangement joins TRBV7-9 to TRBJ2-7, with 7 bases fitting TRBD1. With V trimmed by 5 bases and J by 12 bases, 10 bases remained unmatched. The CDR3 consists of 12 residues. In germline, CDR1 is SEHNR, CDR2 FQNEAQ (reference sequence). The CDR3 here is CASSLDRRIRYF. DNA of the CDR3: TGTGCCAGCAGCCTGGACAGGAGGATACGGTACTTC. The variable domain in full, with the rest retrieved from reference TRBV7-9 and TRBJ2-7, is DTGVSQNPRHKITKRGQNVTFRCDPISEHNRLYWYRQTLGQGPEFLTYFQNEAQLEKSRLLSDRFSAERPKGSFSTLEIQRTEQGDSAMYLCASSLDRRIRYFGPGTRLTVT.

This rearrangement joins TRBV19 to TRBJ1-5, with D possibly being TRBD1 (6 bases). Trimming shortened V by 4 bases and J by 6 bases, and 19 bases separated the two germline ends. CDR1 and CDR2 (germline): LNHDA, SQIVND (reference sequence). The CDR3 loop spans 16 amino acids. CDR3 nucleotides: TGTGCCAGTAGTAGCGTCCTCGCGGGGGGCGGTCAGCCCCAGCATTTT. It is translated as CASSSVLAGGGQPQHF.

This chain connects TRBV6-5 to TRBJ1-4; unclear D gene. The V gene's germline CDR1 is MNHEY and CDR2 SVGAGI. V gave up 2 bases and J gave up 8 bases, with 6 bases separating them. The CDR3 has 12 residues. The CDR3 region is CASSYGGEKLFF. For the CDR3, the DNA is TGTGCCAGCAGTTACGGCGGGGAAAAACTGTTTTTT.

The chain recombines TRBV29-1 with TRBJ2-7; unclear D gene. Looked up from germline, CDR1 is SQVTM and CDR2 is ANQGSEA. The CDR3 extends over 15 amino acids. The V end lost 1 base, the J end lost 7 bases, and 20 bases lay between the germline ends. This CDR3 is CSVEVITLGDLEQYF. The CDR3 nucleotides are TGCAGCGTTGAAGTCATCACCCTAGGAGATTTGGAGCAGTACTTC.

The chain combines TRBV15 with TRBJ2-6, with D tentatively TRBD2 (5 bases). The V end was cut by 8 bases, the J end by 2 bases, with 13 bases between. This CDR3 region has 15 residues. Germline values: CDR1 LNHNV, CDR2 YYDKDF (reference sequence). The CDR3 loop is CATRTGFAGANVLTF. CDR3 bases: TGTGCCACCCGCACGGGGTTTGCTGGGGCCAACGTCCTGACTTTC.

The CDR3 region has the DNA TGTGCCAGCAGCCAAGGGACAGGGGCCGCCACCTACGAGCAGTACTTC. This encodes CASSQGTGAATYEQYF. This rearrangement joins TRBV3-1 (or the pseudogene TRBV3-2) to TRBJ2-7; 9 bases align to TRBD1. CDR1 and CDR2 (germline): LGHDT, YNNKEL (reference sequence). The CDR3 extends over 16 amino acids. The V gene end was trimmed by 1 base and the J gene end by 2 bases; junction bases not matched to a gene: 6.

The gene calls are TRBV19 and TRBJ1-1; a weak D match, TRBD1 (5 bases). The CDR3 is made up of 13 amino acids. CDR1 is LNHDA and CDR2 is SQIVND in the germline V gene (reference sequence). Trimming took 6 bases from V and 0 from J, leaving 8 bases between them. Here the CDR3 DNA reads TGTGCCAGTAGCTCAGGGCTGAACACTGAAGCTTTCTTT. It encodes CASSSGLNTEAFF.